This T cell receptor (beta chain) was obtained from a study of response to subunit inactivated influenza vaccine listed by TCRdb under 2018. Context from the whole study: To follow how T cells responded to a trivalent subunit inactivated influenza vaccine, the researchers relied on deep quantitative profiling of the T cell receptor repertoire.

To prepare the library, RT-PCR was applied. Sequencing took place on an Illumina HiSeq 2500. TCRdb applied fastp at Q25 and MiXCR to the public reads, then kept only in-frame beta chains. Each CDR3 protein gets just one entry, which takes the most common genes and DNA from the rows behind it. A total of 300,000 to 350,000 distinct CDR3 sequences appear in this sample, around 20% of them only once. The ten top clones hold about 9.4% of the sample. Sequences LNHDA (CDR1) and SQIVND (CDR2) are obtained from the germline V gene (reference sequence). Trimming takes 6 bases from V and 2 bases from J, and the germline ends sit 10 bases apart. Including the terminal cysteine and phenylalanine, the CDR3 comprises 13 residues. The retained sequence is limited to the CDR3, 39 bases, with the frame set at the first base. Only a few counts were recorded for this clonotype. Its target antigen remains unknown. No much larger clonotype is one base removed from it; base qualities were not supplied.

The study at large found these results: The authors proposed that each seasonal influenza vaccination may bring in only a limited number of new T cells.

The sequence links TRBV19 to TRBJ1-1, with TRBD1 tentatively as D gene (6 bases match). The TCR comes from a man in his fifties or sixties who received an inactivated influenza vaccine. Donor details come from another sample of the same person, matched by shared clones. This specimen consisted of PBMCs from blood, obtained around 22 months after vaccination. The CDR3 corresponds to CASRLTGNTEAFF. The DNA sequence is TGTGCCAGTAGGCTGACAGGAAACACTGAAGCTTTCTTT.